These T cell receptor beta chains were read from a single sample in a study of beta chain features in type 1 diabetes. The method was immunoSEQ multiplex PCR; TCRdb's version includes in-frame clones alone and lacks a portion of them. The sample has 680,000 or so clones; over 10% are singletons. The sequenced material came from naive CD4+ T cells from blood. Receptors were obtained from a man aged 18 to 35 with type 1 diabetes. Each CDR3 is given with its conserved first and last residue. The D gene is left open where the match is weak.

V	D	J	CDR3
TRBV10-3	TRBD1	TRBJ1-2	CAISQTGGRNYGYTF
TRBV28	TRBD1	TRBJ1-1	CASRGTGGRAFF
TRBV13	TRBD1	TRBJ1-6	CASSLRAGQGNSPLHF
TRBV28	.	TRBJ1-5	CASSFTRGDQPQHF
TRBV30	TRBD1	TRBJ1-1	CAWNPRPGQDNTEAFF
TRBV30	.	TRBJ2-3	CAWSDQEDTQYF
TRBV19	.	TRBJ1-1	CASSFLGGEAFF
TRBV6-5	.	TRBJ2-3	CASSYTFSQSTDTQYF
TRBV9	.	TRBJ1-5	CASSLGTNQPQHF
TRBV10-1	TRBD1	TRBJ1-2	CASSLTGDYGYTF
TRBV13	.	TRBJ1-2	CASSEVGSSRYTF
TRBV19	TRBD1	TRBJ1-1	CASSKTGVGGTEAFF
TRBV25-1	TRBD1	TRBJ1-2	CASSGPWDRTGYTF
TRBV2	.	TRBJ2-5	CASRSTDSLKYF
TRBV5-6	.	TRBJ1-5	CASSSALSGAQPQHF
TRBV7-8	.	TRBJ1-1	CASSLNRGDTEAFF
TRBV29-1	.	TRBJ1-1	CSAQGMNTEAFF
TRBV6-5	TRBD1	TRBJ2-7	CASSSRDRASSYEQYF